The 3 T cell receptor beta chains in this list originate from one sample, sequenced in a study of cytomegalovirus exposure and HLA in healthy donors. A multiplex PCR was run with 60 Vbeta primers and 13 Jbeta primers. Produced via immunoSEQ multiplex PCR; TCRdb's table is partial and in-frame only. This sample carries under 150,000 clones, 80% to 90% of them seen once, and the ten largest clones take about 11%. Sequencing was carried out using PBMCs. The receptors stem from a male donor in good health and CMV-seropositive.

The genes are TRBV7-3 and TRBJ2-1, with TRBD2 matching over 15 bases. Germline V CDR1 and CDR2: SGHTA, FQGTGA. The CDR3 is made up of 16 amino acids. J gave up 2 bases and V 5 bases, and 1 base lay outside the gene matches. CDR3 loop: CASSRTSGRAYNEQFF. The CDR3 DNA reads as TGTGCCAGCAGCCGGACTAGCGGGAGGGCCTACAATGAGCAGTTCTTC.

The chain links TRBV7-3 to TRBJ2-7; unclear D gene. Germline CDR1 is SGHTA and CDR2 is FQGTGA. With 0 bases removed from V and 6 bases from J, the gap between germline ends came to 9 bases. This CDR3 comprises 13 residues. The CDR3: CASSLTPGAEQYF. CDR3 in DNA: TGTGCCAGCAGCTTAACCCCAGGTGCCGAGCAGTACTTC.

The V call is TRBV7-9, the J call TRBJ2-7, with D hard to call. There are 12 residues in the CDR3. Germline assignment: CDR1 SEHNR and CDR2 FQNEAQ (reference sequence). The germline V and J ends were trimmed by 1 base and 7 bases, with 8 bases remaining between them. The CDR3: CASSLDLGEQYF. CDR3 coding DNA: TGTGCCAGCAGCTTAGACCTCGGGGAGCAGTACTTC.